The clone carrying this T cell receptor beta chain was detected ten times or more. Its antigen is currently unknown. The data were obtained in a study of T-cell reconstitution after alpha-beta-depleted transplantation in children. Overall study results and limits: After transplant, at about two months, alpha-beta T cells were reportedly derived from several hundred expanded graft clones. From surviving recipient T cells and thymic progenitors came the high day-60 TCRbeta diversity observed in some patients.

Preparing the TCRbeta library involved the use of unique molecular identifiers. TCRdb re-called the PCR reads through MiXCR, storing one row per CDR3 protein. The table records 280,000 or so distinct CDR3 sequences, under 14% of them present only once. CDR1 is DFQATT, CDR2 SNEGSKA, per germline (reference sequence). The V and J ends lost 2 bases and 7 bases respectively, with 23 bases between them. The CDR3 sequence is 16 residues long. V and J are TRBV20-1 and TRBJ2-5; D assignment may be TRBD1 or TRBD2 (6 bases each). This TCR derives from a male patient aged 2 to 10 who had a stem cell transplant for chronic granulomatous disease, so the T cells may come from the graft donor. The sequenced sample was peripheral blood, obtained 180 days after TCRalphabeta/CD19-depleted stem cell transplant. CDR3 sequence: CSARIYSSGARGTQYF. For the CDR3, the DNA is TGCAGTGCTAGAATTTATTCGTCGGGGGCCCGAGGGACCCAGTACTTC.